What follows is one TCR beta chain and its context. CDR1 is MNHEY, CDR2 SMNVEV, per germline (reference sequence). Trimming removed 0 bases from V and 3 bases from J, with 8 bases in between. The CDR3 consists of 14 residues. The sample originates from a study of shared clonotypes between healthy human individuals. Background on the study: Three plates were used per donor for CD4 naive, three for CD4 memory, two for CD8 naive and one for CD8 memory.

Sequencing was performed with immunoSEQ multiplex PCR; in TCRdb, only in-frame clones are kept and a portion is missing. The sample lists 700,000 or so clones, more than 70% seen once, with around 2% in the top ten. The sample taken for sequencing was memory CD4+ T cells sorted from blood. Indicated subset: CD45RA-negative fraction. This clonotype was obtained from a woman in her 30s in good health. V usage is TRBV27 and J usage is TRBJ2-5; no clear D gene. The CDR3 reads CASSLSRQEETQYF. Written as DNA, the CDR3 is TGTGCCAGCAGTTTATCGAGACAAGAAGAGACCCAGTACTTC.